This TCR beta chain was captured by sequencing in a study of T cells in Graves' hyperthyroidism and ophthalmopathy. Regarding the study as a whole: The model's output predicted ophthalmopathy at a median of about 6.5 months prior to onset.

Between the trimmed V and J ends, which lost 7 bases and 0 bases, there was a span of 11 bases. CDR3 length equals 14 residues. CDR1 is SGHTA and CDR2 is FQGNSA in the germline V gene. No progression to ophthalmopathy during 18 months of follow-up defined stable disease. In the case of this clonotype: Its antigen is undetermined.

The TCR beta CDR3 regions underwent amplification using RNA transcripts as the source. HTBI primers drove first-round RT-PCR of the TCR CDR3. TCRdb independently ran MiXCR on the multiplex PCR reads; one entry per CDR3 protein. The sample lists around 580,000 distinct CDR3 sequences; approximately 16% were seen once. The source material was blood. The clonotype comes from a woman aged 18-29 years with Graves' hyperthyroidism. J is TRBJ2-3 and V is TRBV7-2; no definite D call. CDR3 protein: CASTAAASTDTQYF. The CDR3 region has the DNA TGTGCCAGCACCGCGGCGGCTAGCACAGATACGCAGTATTTT.